The sequence of this T cell receptor beta chain was determined in a study of CXCR3-negative and CXCR3-positive naive CD8 T cells. CDR3 length: 11 amino acids. As regards this clonotype: The antigen is undetermined.

General study points: Naive cells with CXCR3 showed TRB CDR3s that were more hydrophobic than those in CXCR3-negative naive cells.

cDNA libraries for TRB were generated by 5' RACE incorporating UMI labels. Reanalyzing the 5' RACE reads, TCRdb keeps one entry per CDR3 protein, without DNA. Its table records 75,000 to 100,000 distinct CDR3 sequences. Sequencing was done on a sample of naive CXCR3+ CD8+ T cells from blood. Subset here: CD45RO-CCR7+CD27+CD95- naive CD8+ T cells expressing CXCR3 (TNR3+). V gene TRBV12-3 or TRBV12-4 combines with J gene TRBJ2-4; TCRdb selects TRBD1, and the lack of DNA leaves this call unchecked. The receptor was derived from a human donor in good health. Some clones in this sample may be carry-over from other donors' samples. CDR3 sequence: CASREGGIQYF.